The 30 T cell receptor beta chains listed next were all sequenced from one sample in a study of T-cell memory formation after mild COVID-19. TCRdb passed the 5' RACE reads through MiXCR, listing each CDR3 protein once. The repertoire holds roughly 610,000 distinct CDR3 sequences, approximately 15% seen once, with less than 10% in the top ten. The sample taken for sequencing was PBMCs or a T cell subset sorted from them (not recorded which). Receptors were obtained from an adult woman who had mild COVID-19 (a few samples of this study predate the infection). Cell type and time point are not known.

This rearrangement joins TRBV9 to TRBJ2-3; 7 nucleotides agree with TRBD2. The V segment lost 2 bases and the J segment 6 bases; nucleotides outside the gene matches: 3. This CDR3 region has 13 residues. Germline V gives CDR1 SGDLS, CDR2 YYNGEE. Here the CDR3 reads CASSVFGRDTQYF. As DNA, the CDR3 is TGTGCCAGCAGCGTCTTCGGGAGGGATACGCAGTATTTT. The entire variable domain, with the rest obtained from reference TRBV9 and TRBJ2-3, is as follows: DSGVTQTPKHLITATGQRVTLRCSPRSGDLSVYWYQQSLDQGLQFLIQYYNGEERAKGNILERFSAQQFPDLHSELNLSSLELGDSALYFCASSVFGRDTQYFGPGTRLTVL.

The gene calls are TRBV12-3 or TRBV12-4 and TRBJ2-7; D not resolved. The CDR3 covers 13 residues. V lost 5 bases and J lost 3, with 11 bases in between. CDR3 sequence reads: CASSLQDGYEQYF. CDR3 nucleotide sequence: TGTGCCAGCAGTCTCCAGGACGGCTACGAGCAGTACTTC.

There are a few counts of this clonotype. The CDR3 DNA sequence: TGCAGTGCTAGTCTCCGGGACCAAAACTCGAACACCGGGGAGCTGTTTTTT. It specifies CSASLRDQNSNTGELFF. The rearrangement uses TRBV20-1 and TRBJ2-2; the D gene could be TRBD1 or TRBD2 (5 bases each). Germline V gene data show CDR1 as DFQATT and CDR2 as SNEGSKA (reference sequence). This CDR3 has 17 residues. V was pared by 3 bases and J by 0 bases, with 17 bases between.

This clonotype was detected only a few times. The chain combines TRBV9 with TRBJ2-7; 9 nucleotides line up with TRBD1. Trimming removed 0 bases from V and 5 bases from J; junction bases left unmatched: 3. From germline, CDR1 is SGDLS and CDR2 YYNGEE. The CDR3 runs to 14 residues. CDR3 sequence (DNA): TGTGCCAGCAGCGTAGGGGACAGGGTCCACGAGCAGTACTTC. Translated, it gives CASSVGDRVHEQYF.

This clonotype has just a few counts. The chain carries TRBV5-1 and TRBJ2-7, with D tentatively TRBD1 or TRBD2 (5 bases each). CDR3 length: 17 residues. The V and J ends lost 0 bases and 7 bases respectively, with 23 bases between them. Germline CDR1 SGHRS, CDR2 YFSETQ. In DNA, the CDR3 is TGCGCCAGCAGCTTGGGAGATGGACTGGGGCTCGGTGGTGAGCAGTACTTC. This codes for CASSLGDGLGLGGEQYF.

The table lists this clonotype with a few counts. The chain combines TRBV5-5 with TRBJ2-6; 7 bases align to TRBD1. Germline lookup yields CDR1 SGHKS and CDR2 YYEKEE (reference sequence). J lost 2 bases, V lost 4 bases, and 9 bases had no gene match. The length of the CDR3 is 17 residues. CDR3 nucleotides: TGTGCCAGCAGCGAGGACAGGTCCGGGGCTGGGGCCAACGTCCTGACTTTC. Amino acid sequence: CASSEDRSGAGANVLTF.

This clonotype was observed a handful of times. This chain uses TRBV3-1 with TRBJ2-1; 8 bases match TRBD2. Germline CDR1 and CDR2: LGHDT and YNNKEL (reference sequence). CDR3 length: 13 amino acids. The junction had 7 bases not matched to a gene; V was cut back by 3 bases and J by 12 bases. The CDR3: CASSHHGLAGQFF. The CDR3 region has the DNA TGTGCCAGCAGCCATCACGGGCTAGCGGGGCAGTTCTTC.

The rearrangement uses TRBV4-1 and TRBJ2-7; 7 bases are a match to TRBD1. There are 16 residues in the CDR3. CDR1 and CDR2 from the germline V gene are MGHRA and YSYEKL. With V trimmed by 0 bases and J by 3 bases, 8 bases remained unmatched. The CDR3 region is CASSQDGFPGGYEQYF. The CDR3 DNA is TGCGCCAGCAGCCAAGACGGCTTTCCAGGGGGCTACGAGCAGTACTTC.

In its sample, this clonotype was seen a few times. The V and J genes are TRBV6-1 and TRBJ1-2; TRBD1 matches 10 bases. V lost 7 bases and J lost 9; bases outside the gene matches: 14. This CDR3 contains 15 residues. The germline gives CDR1 MNHNS, CDR2 SASEGT. CDR3 in amino acids: CASTLSRDRGYSYTF. The CDR3 DNA follows: TGTGCCAGCACCCTATCCCGGGACAGGGGATATAGCTACACCTTC.

Here the CDR3 reads CASSAIGSLNYGYTF. CDR3 in DNA: TGTGCCAGCAGTGCGATTGGCAGCCTTAACTATGGCTACACCTTC. The chain carries TRBV25-1 and TRBJ1-2; D is unclear. V shed 4 bases and J shed 1 base, with 13 bases lying between them. The CDR3 runs to 15 residues. In germline, CDR1 is MGHDK, CDR2 SYGVNS.

This clonotype was seen many times. This chain connects TRBV12-3 or TRBV12-4 to TRBJ2-2; TRBD1 agrees at 8 bases. The V segment lost 5 bases and the J segment 4 bases; nucleotides outside the gene matches: 9. There are 16 residues in the CDR3. CDR3 nucleotide sequence: TGTGCCAGCAGTGCCAGGGGGACAGGACTCACCGGGGAGCTGTTTTTT. This translates into CASSARGTGLTGELFF.

The V call is TRBV11-2, the J call TRBJ1-1, with a possible D match to TRBD1 (5 bases). The V end lost 6 bases, the J end lost 1 base, and 12 bases lay between the germline ends. CDR3 length: 14 amino acids. The germline CDR1 and CDR2 sequences are SGHAT and FQNNGV. CDR3 coding DNA: TGTGCCAGCAGTCCGAGGAGGGGGAACACTGAAGCTTTCTTT. Protein sequence: CASSPRRGNTEAFF.

The J gene is TRBJ2-1, the V gene TRBV6-2 or TRBV6-3; 8 bases agree with TRBD1. This CDR3 has 14 residues. V trimming: 6 bases; J trimming: 7 bases; junction bases outside the gene matches: 8. Germline V gene data show CDR1 as MNHEY and CDR2 as SVGEGT. The CDR3 DNA reads TGTGCCAGCAGCTTCCAGGGGGCAGGGAATGAGCAGTTCTTC. It yields the protein CASSFQGAGNEQFF.

The table lists this clonotype with a few counts. CDR3: CASSLKLLALGGPNRTGPPNEQFF. The CDR3 DNA reads as TGTGCCAGCAGCTTAAAACTTCTAGCCCTAGGAGGTCCCAATAGGACAGGGCCCCCCAATGAGCAGTTCTTC. The chain combines TRBV7-3 with TRBJ2-1; 8 bases fit TRBD1. Looked up from germline, CDR1 is SGHTA and CDR2 is FQGTGA. This CDR3 contains 24 residues. Trimming removed 1 base from V and 6 bases from J; junction bases left unmatched: 32.

This clonotype was seen a handful of times. A read error may account for a junction end that differs from germline. The chain is built from TRBV12-3 or TRBV12-4 and TRBJ2-1, with 8 bases aligning to TRBD1. The CDR3 is 12 amino acids. The CDR3: CASSLIGTGLSF. DNA for the CDR3: TGTGCCAGCAGTTTAATTGGGACAGGCCTATCCTTC.

The chain has TRBV6-2 or TRBV6-3 and TRBJ1-5; 9 bases map to TRBD1. Trimming at V came to 2 bases and at J to 2 bases, leaving 1 base not matched to a gene. This CDR3 is 15 amino acids long. CDR1 and CDR2 (germline): MNHEY, SVGEGT. CDR3 bases: TGTGCCAGCAGTTACCGGGACAGGGGCAATCAGCCCCAGCATTTT. It translates to CASSYRDRGNQPQHF.

This sequence joins TRBV25-1 and TRBJ2-1; TRBD2 agrees at 8 bases. V lost 3 bases, J lost 7 bases, and 8 bases stayed unmatched. Germline lookup yields CDR1 MGHDK and CDR2 SYGVNS. The length of the CDR3 is 15 residues. The CDR3 here is CASSELAGGRNEQFF. The CDR3 nucleotides are TGTGCCAGCAGTGAGCTAGCGGGTGGGCGGAATGAGCAGTTCTTC.

This chain joins TRBV3-1 and TRBJ2-4, with a weak D call TRBD2 (7 bases). Germline lookup yields CDR1 LGHDT and CDR2 YNNKEL (reference sequence). The CDR3 sequence is 14 residues long. V was clipped by 3 bases and J by 3 bases, with 9 bases between them. Here the CDR3 reads CASSQRGGKNIQYF. The CDR3 nucleotides read TGTGCCAGCAGCCAGAGGGGGGGCAAAAACATTCAGTACTTC. Together with reference TRBV3-1 and TRBJ2-4, the CDR3 gives the full variable domain: DTAVSQTPKYLVTQMGNDKSIKCEQNLGHDTMYWYKQDSKKFLKIMFSYNNKELIINETVPNRFSPKSPDKAHLNLHINSLELGDSAVYFCASSQRGGKNIQYFGAGTRLSVL.

This clonotype was seen a handful of times. The chain is built from TRBV6-2 or TRBV6-3 and TRBJ1-2; possible D gene TRBD1, 6 bases. The germline V gene has CDR1 MNHEY and CDR2 SVGEGT. V lost 2 bases and J 4 bases, leaving 14 bases between the germline ends. This CDR3 region has 15 residues. The CDR3 DNA follows: TGTGCCAGCAGTTACGGGGGCTCTGGCTTCTATGGCTACACCTTC. Protein: CASSYGGSGFYGYTF.

The gene calls are TRBV9 and TRBJ2-3; D is undetermined. There are 20 residues in the CDR3. V was trimmed by 0 bases and J by 4 bases, leaving 27 bases between them. CDR1 is SGDLS, CDR2 YYNGEE, per germline. CDR3 in amino acids: CASSVVARSLRQKRADTQYF. In DNA, the CDR3 is TGTGCCAGCAGCGTAGTAGCCCGCTCCCTACGGCAAAAAAGAGCAGATACGCAGTATTTT.

This clonotype was detected only a few times. This chain uses TRBV7-9 with TRBJ2-7; the D gene could be TRBD1 or TRBD2 (5 bases each). The CDR3 sequence is 16 residues long. Trimming cost V 5 bases and J 5 bases, with 22 bases left between them. The V gene's germline CDR1 is SEHNR and CDR2 FQNEAQ (reference sequence). CDR3 DNA sequence: TGTGCCAGCAGCCGTTGGGGGACGGAAAAGGACCACGAGCAGTACTTC. Its translation: CASSRWGTEKDHEQYF.

This clonotype was seen at least ten times. The chain couples TRBV18 to TRBJ2-7; no firm D call. Germline lookup yields CDR1 KGHSH and CDR2 LQKENI. This CDR3 region has 14 residues. The V and J ends lost 1 base and 1 base respectively, with 8 bases between them. The CDR3 spells CASSPLPTSYEQYF. CDR3 DNA sequence: TGTGCCAGCTCACCACTCCCGACTTCCTACGAGCAGTACTTC.

This clonotype was counted between two and nine times. This chain links TRBV29-1 with TRBJ2-7; D not resolved. V gave up 4 bases and J gave up 0 bases, with 7 bases separating them. This CDR3 contains 12 residues. Germline V gives CDR1 SQVTM, CDR2 ANQGSEA. The CDR3 protein is CSVASNSYEQYF. In DNA, the CDR3 is TGCAGCGTTGCTAGTAACTCCTACGAGCAGTACTTC.

This clonotype was seen ten or more times. V is TRBV14 and J is TRBJ2-5, with 10 bases aligning to TRBD1. After removal of 2 bases from V and 3 bases from J, the junction contained 3 bases not matched to a gene. Germline CDR1 reads SGHDN; CDR2 reads FVKESK. The CDR3 covers 15 residues. The CDR3 bases are TGTGCCAGCAGCCAACTGGGACAGGGGAAAGAGACCCAGTACTTC. Encoded protein: CASSQLGQGKETQYF.

The V and J genes are TRBV27 and TRBJ2-7; D is ambiguous. The CDR3 totals 13 residues. V was shortened by 5 bases and J by 4 bases, with 12 bases between the two germline ends. Germline V gene sequence: CDR1 MNHEY, CDR2 SMNVEV (reference sequence). The CDR3 DNA reads as TGTGCCAGCAGTAAAGGGCCAATTTACGAGCAGTACTTC. Protein: CASSKGPIYEQYF.

This clonotype was observed a handful of times. The V and J genes are TRBV9 and TRBJ2-3, with D uncertain. The CDR3 length is 15 residues. Trimming removed 3 bases at V and 5 bases at J, with 16 bases between. Germline loops: CDR1 SGDLS, CDR2 YYNGEE. The DNA of the CDR3 is TGTGCCAGCAGCGCTGAAGGTAGTAGGGTAGATACGCAGTATTTT. Residues: CASSAEGSRVDTQYF.

This clonotype was found a few times. This rearrangement joins TRBV29-1 to TRBJ1-1; D possibly corresponds to TRBD1 (6 bases). This CDR3 contains 15 residues. Trimming removed 2 bases at V and 0 bases at J, with 13 bases between. Germline lookup yields CDR1 SQVTM and CDR2 ANQGSEA. CDR3 protein: CSVEYRERLNTEAFF. The CDR3 coding sequence is TGCAGCGTTGAATACAGGGAGCGTTTGAACACTGAAGCTTTCTTT.

The V and J genes are TRBV5-1 and TRBJ2-7; D unclear. This CDR3 spans 14 amino acids. Deletions cut 6 bases from V and 2 bases from J, with 15 bases between. Looked up from germline, CDR1 is SGHRS and CDR2 is YFSETQ. CDR3 in DNA: TGCGCCAGCACCCCATTGGACGCCGCCTACGAGCAGTACTTC. Its translation is CASTPLDAAYEQYF.

DNA for the CDR3: TGTGCCAGCAGCTTAGCAAGATTCGGGACAGGGGGCACTGAAGCTTTCTTT. Translating it yields CASSLARFGTGGTEAFF. The V gene is TRBV7-2, the J gene TRBJ1-1; 11 nucleotides line up with TRBD1. The V gene's germline CDR1 is SGHTA and CDR2 FQGNSA. The length of the CDR3 is 17 residues. The trim removed 0 bases at V and 4 bases at J, leaving 7 bases unmatched.

This chain connects TRBV3-1 to TRBJ1-2; D is undetermined. The CDR3 sequence is 13 residues long. Trimming pared 7 bases from V and 3 bases from J, leaving 12 bases between. CDR1 and CDR2 from the germline V gene are LGHDT and YNNKEL (reference sequence). The CDR3 is CASTNRGYYGYTF. CDR3 DNA sequence: TGTGCCAGCACCAACAGAGGGTACTATGGCTACACCTTC.